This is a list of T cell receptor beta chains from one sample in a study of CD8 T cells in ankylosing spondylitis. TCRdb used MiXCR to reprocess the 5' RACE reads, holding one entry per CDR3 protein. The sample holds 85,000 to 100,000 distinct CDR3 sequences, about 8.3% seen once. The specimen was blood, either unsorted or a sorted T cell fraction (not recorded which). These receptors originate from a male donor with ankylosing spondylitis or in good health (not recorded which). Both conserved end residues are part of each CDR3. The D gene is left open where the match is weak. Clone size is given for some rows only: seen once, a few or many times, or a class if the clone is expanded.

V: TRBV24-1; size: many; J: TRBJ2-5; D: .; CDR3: CATTLRDHEETQYF; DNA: TGTGCCACCACTCTCCGGGACCATGAAGAGACCCAGTACTTC
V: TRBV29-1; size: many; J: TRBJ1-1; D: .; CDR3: CSVGRTNTEAFF; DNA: TGCAGCGTGGGACGAACGAACACTGAAGCTTTCTTT
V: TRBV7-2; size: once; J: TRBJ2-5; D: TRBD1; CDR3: CAGSIGQGLETQYF; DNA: TGTGCCGGCAGCATTGGACAGGGTTTGGAGACCCAGTACTTC
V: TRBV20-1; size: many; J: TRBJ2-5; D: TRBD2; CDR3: CSAIIREGSKDTQETQYF; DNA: TGCAGTGCTATTATCCGGGAGGGAAGTAAGGACACCCAAGAGACCCAGTACTTC
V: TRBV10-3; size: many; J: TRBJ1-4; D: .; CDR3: CAISEYNEKLFF; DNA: TGTGCCATCAGTGAATATAATGAAAAACTGTTTTTT
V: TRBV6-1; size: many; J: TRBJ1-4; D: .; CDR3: CASRGGTTNEKLFF; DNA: TGTGCCAGCAGGGGAGGAACAACTAATGAAAAACTGTTTTTT
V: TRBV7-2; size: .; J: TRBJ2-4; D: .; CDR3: CASSPTGSILNIQYF; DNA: TGTGCCAGCAGCCCTACGGGGAGTATCCTAAACATTCAGTACTTC
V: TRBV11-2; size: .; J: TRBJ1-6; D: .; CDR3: CASSLEPGTSPLHF; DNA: TGTGCCAGCAGCTTAGAGCCAGGGACTTCACCCCTCCACTTT
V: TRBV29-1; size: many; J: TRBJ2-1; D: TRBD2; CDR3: CSALTSHEQFF; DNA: TGCAGCGCATTGACTAGCCATGAGCAGTTCTTC
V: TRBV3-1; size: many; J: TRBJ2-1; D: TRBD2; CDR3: CASSYTTGRETEQFF; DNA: TGTGCCAGCAGCTACACAACGGGGCGGGAGACTGAGCAGTTCTTC
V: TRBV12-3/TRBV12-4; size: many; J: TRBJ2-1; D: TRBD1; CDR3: CASSKQQGGEQFF; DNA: TGTGCCAGCAGCAAACAACAGGGGGGTGAGCAGTTCTTC
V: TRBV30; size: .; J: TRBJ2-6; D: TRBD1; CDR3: CAGDRAGANVLTF; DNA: TGTGCCGGGGACAGGGCTGGGGCCAACGTCCTGACTTTC
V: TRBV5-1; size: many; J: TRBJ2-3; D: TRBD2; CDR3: CASRKGLAGVDTDTQYF; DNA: TGCGCCAGCAGGAAGGGACTAGCGGGAGTCGACACAGATACGCAGTATTTT
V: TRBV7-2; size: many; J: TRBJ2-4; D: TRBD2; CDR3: CASSLGRGIAKNIQYF; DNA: TGTGCCAGCAGCTTGGGGCGGGGGATAGCCAAAAACATTCAGTACTTC
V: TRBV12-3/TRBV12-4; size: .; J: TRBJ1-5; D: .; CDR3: CTSCFSPNSHLDSNQPQHF; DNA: TGTACCAGCTGTTTTTCCCCCAACAGCCACCTAGATAGCAATCAGCCCCAGCATTTT
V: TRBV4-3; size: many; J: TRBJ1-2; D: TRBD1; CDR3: CASSQDVPGTGGRGYTF; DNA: TGCGCCAGCAGCCAAGACGTTCCCGGGACAGGGGGAAGAGGCTACACCTTC
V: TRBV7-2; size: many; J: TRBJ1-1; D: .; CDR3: CASRRPGQVDTEAFF; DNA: TGTGCCAGCAGGCGACCCGGGCAGGTGGACACTGAAGCTTTCTTT
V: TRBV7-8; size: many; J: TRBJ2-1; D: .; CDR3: CASSFRAGQSYNEQFF; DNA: TGTGCCAGCAGCTTTAGGGCGGGTCAATCCTACAATGAGCAGTTCTTC
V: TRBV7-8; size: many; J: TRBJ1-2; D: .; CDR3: CASSLALMAGSYGYTF; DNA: TGTGCCAGCAGCTTAGCGTTAATGGCAGGAAGCTATGGCTACACCTTC
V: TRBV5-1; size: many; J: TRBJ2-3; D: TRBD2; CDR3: CASSSPLEGAGGVTDTQYF; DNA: TGCGCCAGCAGCTCACCCCTCGAGGGAGCGGGAGGGGTCACAGATACGCAGTATTTT
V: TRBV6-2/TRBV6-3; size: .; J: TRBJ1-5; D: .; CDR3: CASTGLGNQPQHF; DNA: TGTGCCAGCACGGGGCTAGGCAATCAGCCCCAGCATTTT
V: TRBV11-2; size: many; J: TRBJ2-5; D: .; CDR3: CASSKGGASQETQYF; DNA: TGTGCCAGCAGCAAGGGGGGGGCCTCCCAAGAGACCCAGTACTTC
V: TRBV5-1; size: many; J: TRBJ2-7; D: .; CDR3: CASSLVRNPSYEQYF; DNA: TGCGCCAGCAGCTTGGTAAGAAACCCTTCCTACGAGCAGTACTTC
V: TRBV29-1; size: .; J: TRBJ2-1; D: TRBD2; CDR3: CSVEDFGGGDDEQFF; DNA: TGCAGCGTTGAAGATTTTGGGGGGGGGGATGATGAGCAGTTCTTC
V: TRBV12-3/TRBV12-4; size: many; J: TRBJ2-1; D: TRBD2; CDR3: CASSPELAGVNEQFF; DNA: TGTGCCAGCAGTCCCGAGCTAGCGGGAGTGAATGAGCAGTTCTTC
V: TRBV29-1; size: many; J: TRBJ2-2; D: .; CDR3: CSVSPRTAGNGELFF; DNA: TGCAGCGTTAGCCCCCGGACGGCCGGAAACGGGGAGCTGTTTTTT
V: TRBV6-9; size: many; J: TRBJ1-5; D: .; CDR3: CASRSSRAPSNQPQHF; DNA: TGTGCCAGCAGGTCCTCACGGGCGCCAAGCAATCAGCCCCAGCATTTT